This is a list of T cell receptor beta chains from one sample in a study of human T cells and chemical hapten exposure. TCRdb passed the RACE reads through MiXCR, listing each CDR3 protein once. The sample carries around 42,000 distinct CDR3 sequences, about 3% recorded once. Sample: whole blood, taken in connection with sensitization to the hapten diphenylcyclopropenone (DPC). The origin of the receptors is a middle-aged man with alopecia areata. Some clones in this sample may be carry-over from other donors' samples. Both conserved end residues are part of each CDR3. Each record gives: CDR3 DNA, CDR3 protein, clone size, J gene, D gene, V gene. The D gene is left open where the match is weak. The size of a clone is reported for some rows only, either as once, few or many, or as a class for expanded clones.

CDR3nt: TGCGCCAGCAGCACGTCGACAGGGGGCATATACGAGCAGTACTTC; CDR3aa: CASSTSTGGIYEQYF; abundance: many; j_gene: TRBJ2-7; d_gene: TRBD1; v_gene: TRBV5-1
CDR3nt: TGTGCCAGCAGCCAACAGGGGAGGGCTTTCTTT; CDR3aa: CASSQQGRAFF; abundance: many; j_gene: TRBJ1-1; d_gene: -; v_gene: TRBV3-1
CDR3nt: TGTGCCAGCAGCTTAGGCAGGGGGACAGATACGCAGTATTTT; CDR3aa: CASSLGRGTDTQYF; abundance: many; j_gene: TRBJ2-3; d_gene: TRBD1; v_gene: TRBV7-2
CDR3nt: TGTGCCAGCAGCGGGGATACGTACGAGCAGTACTTC; CDR3aa: CASSGDTYEQYF; abundance: many; j_gene: TRBJ2-7; d_gene: -; v_gene: TRBV9
CDR3nt: TGCAGTGCTAAGACTTCCCTCTCCTACAATGAGCAGTTCTTC; CDR3aa: CSAKTSLSYNEQFF; abundance: many; j_gene: TRBJ2-1; d_gene: -; v_gene: TRBV20-1
CDR3nt: TGCAGTGCTAGCCCGGGACAGGGTGGAAATGAGCAGTTCTTC; CDR3aa: CSASPGQGGNEQFF; abundance: many; j_gene: TRBJ2-1; d_gene: TRBD1; v_gene: TRBV20-1
CDR3nt: TGTGCCAGCAGCCAAGCCAGGGGACAAACCTCCTACGAGCAGTACTTC; CDR3aa: CASSQARGQTSYEQYF; abundance: many; j_gene: TRBJ2-7; d_gene: -; v_gene: TRBV14
CDR3nt: TGTGCCAGCACTGTCCCGGGGGGTCTGGGCAAAAACATTCAGTACTTC; CDR3aa: CASTVPGGLGKNIQYF; abundance: medium-sized; j_gene: TRBJ2-4; d_gene: TRBD2; v_gene: TRBV7-2
CDR3nt: TGTGCCAGCAGTTTCCCTCTGGACAGTTCCTACGAGCAGTACTTC; CDR3aa: CASSFPLDSSYEQYF; abundance: many; j_gene: TRBJ2-7; d_gene: -; v_gene: TRBV12-3/TRBV12-4
CDR3nt: TGTGCCAGCAGTTTGGGACTGTCTTGGGGTCAGCCCCAGCATTTT; CDR3aa: CASSLGLSWGQPQHF; abundance: many; j_gene: TRBJ1-5; d_gene: -; v_gene: TRBV28
CDR3nt: TGTGCCAGCAGCTTAAGTAGCGGGAGAGAGACCCAGTACTTC; CDR3aa: CASSLSSGRETQYF; abundance: -; j_gene: TRBJ2-5; d_gene: TRBD2; v_gene: TRBV7-9
CDR3nt: TGTGCCAGCAGTTTTCGCGGGATTGGCACAGATACGCAGTATTTT; CDR3aa: CASSFRGIGTDTQYF; abundance: many; j_gene: TRBJ2-3; d_gene: -; v_gene: TRBV28
CDR3nt: TGTGCCACCAGCAGAGTTTCAGGGGCTGGCTATGGCTACACCTTC; CDR3aa: CATSRVSGAGYGYTF; abundance: -; j_gene: TRBJ1-2; d_gene: -; v_gene: TRBV15
CDR3nt: TGCGCCAGCAGCCAAAACGGACTGAGCCAAGAGACCCAGTACTTC; CDR3aa: CASSQNGLSQETQYF; abundance: many; j_gene: TRBJ2-5; d_gene: -; v_gene: TRBV4-1
CDR3nt: TGTGCCAGCAGTTGGGGCGGGACTCAAGAGACCCAGTACTTC; CDR3aa: CASSWGGTQETQYF; abundance: many; j_gene: TRBJ2-5; d_gene: -; v_gene: TRBV12-3/TRBV12-4
CDR3nt: TGCAGCGTTTCCTTTACTAGCGGGAGTCAACAGGGTACGCAGTATTTT; CDR3aa: CSVSFTSGSQQGTQYF; abundance: medium-sized; j_gene: TRBJ2-3; d_gene: TRBD2; v_gene: TRBV29-1
CDR3nt: TGTGCCAGCTCTTACGGACCCCCGCCTTACGAGCAGTACTTC; CDR3aa: CASSYGPPPYEQYF; abundance: -; j_gene: TRBJ2-7; d_gene: -; v_gene: TRBV2
CDR3nt: TGTGCCAGCAGCGTAGGATCTCGCGGCTACCAAGAGACCCAGTACTTC; CDR3aa: CASSVGSRGYQETQYF; abundance: few; j_gene: TRBJ2-5; d_gene: -; v_gene: TRBV9
CDR3nt: TGTGCTAGTGCCCCTTCTGCTAGGAGGGATCGCGGCTACACCTTC; CDR3aa: CASAPSARRDRGYTF; abundance: many; j_gene: TRBJ1-2; d_gene: -; v_gene: TRBV12-5
CDR3nt: TGTGCCAGCAGTTCCAGGGGGAATAACTTCTACGAGCAGTACTTC; CDR3aa: CASSSRGNNFYEQYF; abundance: medium-sized; j_gene: TRBJ2-7; d_gene: TRBD1; v_gene: TRBV28
CDR3nt: TGCGCCAGCGACCCCCGTAGAGGAAATGGGTTAGAGACCCAGTACTTC; CDR3aa: CASDPRRGNGLETQYF; abundance: few; j_gene: TRBJ2-5; d_gene: -; v_gene: TRBV23-1
CDR3nt: TGTGCCAGCAGCTCGCCCCAGGGTTGGGGAGATACGCAGTATTTT; CDR3aa: CASSSPQGWGDTQYF; abundance: few; j_gene: TRBJ2-3; d_gene: -; v_gene: TRBV7-2
CDR3nt: TGTGCCATCAGTGAGGGACTAGCGGGAGGAGCGACAGATACGCAGTATTTT; CDR3aa: CAISEGLAGGATDTQYF; abundance: many; j_gene: TRBJ2-3; d_gene: TRBD2; v_gene: TRBV10-3
CDR3nt: TGTGCCAGCAGTTTAGGTAGCGGGAGGGCGGCTGGGGCCAACGTCCTGACTTTC; CDR3aa: CASSLGSGRAAGANVLTF; abundance: many; j_gene: TRBJ2-6; d_gene: TRBD2; v_gene: TRBV12-3/TRBV12-4
CDR3nt: TGCAGTGCCGCCCTGTTAGGGGAGCAGTACTTC; CDR3aa: CSAALLGEQYF; abundance: -; j_gene: TRBJ2-7; d_gene: -; v_gene: TRBV20-1
CDR3nt: TGTGCCAGCAGTTTACGAGCGGGAGGAAGCACAGATACGCAGTATTTT; CDR3aa: CASSLRAGGSTDTQYF; abundance: many; j_gene: TRBJ2-3; d_gene: TRBD2; v_gene: TRBV12-3/TRBV12-4
CDR3nt: TGCGCCAGCAACCCAGGGGGCTCTGGGGCCAACGTCCTGACTTTC; CDR3aa: CASNPGGSGANVLTF; abundance: many; j_gene: TRBJ2-6; d_gene: TRBD1; v_gene: TRBV5-1
CDR3nt: TGTGCCAGCAGCTCTCTGGGTTATAATTCACCCCTCCACTTT; CDR3aa: CASSSLGYNSPLHF; abundance: many; j_gene: TRBJ1-6; d_gene: -; v_gene: TRBV28
CDR3nt: TGTGCCAGCAGCTTGACCCTAAATGAAAAACTGTTTTTT; CDR3aa: CASSLTLNEKLFF; abundance: many; j_gene: TRBJ1-4; d_gene: -; v_gene: TRBV5-6
CDR3nt: TGTGCCAGCAGTGGTTCCGGGACAGATTTCCACGAGCAGTACTTC; CDR3aa: CASSGSGTDFHEQYF; abundance: many; j_gene: TRBJ2-7; d_gene: TRBD1; v_gene: TRBV6-1
CDR3nt: TGTGCCAGCAGCCTTTTGGCCCGGGGGTCGTACCAAGAGACCCAGTACTTC; CDR3aa: CASSLLARGSYQETQYF; abundance: many; j_gene: TRBJ2-5; d_gene: -; v_gene: TRBV13
CDR3nt: TGTGCCAGCAGCTCTATGACTAGCGGGAGGTCCTTCGGCAATGAGCAGTTCTTC; CDR3aa: CASSSMTSGRSFGNEQFF; abundance: many; j_gene: TRBJ2-1; d_gene: TRBD2; v_gene: TRBV7-6
CDR3nt: TGTGCCAGCAGTTACGGCCAGGGAAACTCTGGGGCCAACGTCCTGACTTTC; CDR3aa: CASSYGQGNSGANVLTF; abundance: many; j_gene: TRBJ2-6; d_gene: -; v_gene: TRBV6-6
CDR3nt: TGTGCCAGCAGCTTAGCTTGGCAGGCCTACGAGCAGTACTTC; CDR3aa: CASSLAWQAYEQYF; abundance: many; j_gene: TRBJ2-7; d_gene: -; v_gene: TRBV7-9
CDR3nt: TGCAGTGCTAGAGATCGAAGCGGGTCCTACGAGCAGTACTTC; CDR3aa: CSARDRSGSYEQYF; abundance: many; j_gene: TRBJ2-7; d_gene: -; v_gene: TRBV20-1
CDR3nt: TGTGCCAGCAGTGAAGCGCGTCTAGCGATTGAGCAGTTCTTC; CDR3aa: CASSEARLAIEQFF; abundance: many; j_gene: TRBJ2-1; d_gene: -; v_gene: TRBV6-1
CDR3nt: TGTGCCAGCAGTTACCAGGGGCGCGGTGAAAAACTGTTTTTT; CDR3aa: CASSYQGRGEKLFF; abundance: many; j_gene: TRBJ1-4; d_gene: -; v_gene: TRBV6-5
CDR3nt: TGTGCCAGCAGTGAAGGATCTAGCGAGTTCTACGAGCAGTACTTC; CDR3aa: CASSEGSSEFYEQYF; abundance: -; j_gene: TRBJ2-7; d_gene: -; v_gene: TRBV2
CDR3nt: TGTGCCAGCAGCTTAGTGGGACAGGTTTCCGAGCAGTACTTC; CDR3aa: CASSLVGQVSEQYF; abundance: many; j_gene: TRBJ2-7; d_gene: TRBD1; v_gene: TRBV7-8
CDR3nt: TGTGCCAGCAGTTCACAGGGAGAGGACGGGACCCAGTACTTC; CDR3aa: CASSSQGEDGTQYF; abundance: many; j_gene: TRBJ2-5; d_gene: -; v_gene: TRBV12-3/TRBV12-4
CDR3nt: TGCGCCAGCAGCCGGGACAAGGGAAACACCATATATTTT; CDR3aa: CASSRDKGNTIYF; abundance: many; j_gene: TRBJ1-3; d_gene: -; v_gene: TRBV5-1
CDR3nt: TGTGCCAGCAGTACCTGGCGGGAGCGATCAGATACGCAGTATTTT; CDR3aa: CASSTWRERSDTQYF; abundance: many; j_gene: TRBJ2-3; d_gene: TRBD2; v_gene: TRBV27
CDR3nt: TGTGCCAGCAGTGAAGCCGGGCGGGGTTTTGAGCAGTTCTTC; CDR3aa: CASSEAGRGFEQFF; abundance: many; j_gene: TRBJ2-1; d_gene: -; v_gene: TRBV6-1
CDR3nt: TGTGCCAGCAGTGGGCAAGGGATTGGCCCCCTCCACTTT; CDR3aa: CASSGQGIGPLHF; abundance: many; j_gene: TRBJ1-6; d_gene: -; v_gene: TRBV28
CDR3nt: TGTGCCAGCCACCCTAGCGGGAGTTGGAATGAGCAGTTCTTC; CDR3aa: CASHPSGSWNEQFF; abundance: many; j_gene: TRBJ2-1; d_gene: TRBD2; v_gene: TRBV28
CDR3nt: TGCGCCAGCAGCCCATGGGGACAGCAAGAGACCCAGTACTTC; CDR3aa: CASSPWGQQETQYF; abundance: many; j_gene: TRBJ2-5; d_gene: TRBD1; v_gene: TRBV4-1
CDR3nt: TGTGCCAGCAGCCGGGACAGAAGCACAGATACGCAGTATTTT; CDR3aa: CASSRDRSTDTQYF; abundance: -; j_gene: TRBJ2-3; d_gene: TRBD1; v_gene: TRBV6-5
CDR3nt: TGTGCCTCCTCCCCGGGGGGCGCCACAGATACGCAGTATTTT; CDR3aa: CASSPGGATDTQYF; abundance: many; j_gene: TRBJ2-3; d_gene: -; v_gene: TRBV19
CDR3nt: TGTGCCAGCAGTTTGCCGACAGGGATAGAGACCCAGTACTTC; CDR3aa: CASSLPTGIETQYF; abundance: many; j_gene: TRBJ2-5; d_gene: TRBD1; v_gene: TRBV28